This T cell receptor beta chain was found in a study of CD8+ T cells in alopecia areata. Study-level results: The study found TCR sharing across patients less clear than in mice, possibly for HLA reasons.

Separation by sorting yielded CD4+ and CD8+ T cells from PBMCs. Following extraction, RNA underwent reverse transcription to cDNA, which served as the sequencing template. Generated by immunoSEQ multiplex PCR, the TCRdb table keeps only in-frame clones and is missing some. The data contain 200,000 to 250,000 clones, more than 55% of them singletons. This CDR3 has 17 residues. Looked up from germline, CDR1 is PRHDT and CDR2 is FYEKMQ (reference sequence). Trimming took 4 bases from V and 3 from J; bases not matched to a gene: 13. As concerns this clone: What it recognizes is unknown.

The sequencing sample was made of CD8+ T cells sorted from blood. The sequence came from a human donor in good health. This chain connects TRBV13 to TRBJ2-7; 9 positions agree with TRBD1. The DNA for the CDR3 is TGTGCCAGCAGCTACTTGCCCCGGACAGGGGCAAACTACGAGCAGTACTTC. Its translation: CASSYLPRTGANYEQYF.